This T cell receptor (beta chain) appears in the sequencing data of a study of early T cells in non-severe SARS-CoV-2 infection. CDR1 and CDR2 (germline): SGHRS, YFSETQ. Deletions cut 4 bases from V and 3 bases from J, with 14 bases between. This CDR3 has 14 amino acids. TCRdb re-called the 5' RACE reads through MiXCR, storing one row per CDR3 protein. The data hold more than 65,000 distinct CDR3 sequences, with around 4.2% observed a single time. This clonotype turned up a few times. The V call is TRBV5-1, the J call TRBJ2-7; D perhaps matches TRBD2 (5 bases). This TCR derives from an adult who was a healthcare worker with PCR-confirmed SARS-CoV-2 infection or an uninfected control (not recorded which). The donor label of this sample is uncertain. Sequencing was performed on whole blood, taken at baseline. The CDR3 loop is CASSMDWPYYEQYF. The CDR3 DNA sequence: TGCGCCAGCAGCATGGACTGGCCGTACTACGAGCAGTACTTC.